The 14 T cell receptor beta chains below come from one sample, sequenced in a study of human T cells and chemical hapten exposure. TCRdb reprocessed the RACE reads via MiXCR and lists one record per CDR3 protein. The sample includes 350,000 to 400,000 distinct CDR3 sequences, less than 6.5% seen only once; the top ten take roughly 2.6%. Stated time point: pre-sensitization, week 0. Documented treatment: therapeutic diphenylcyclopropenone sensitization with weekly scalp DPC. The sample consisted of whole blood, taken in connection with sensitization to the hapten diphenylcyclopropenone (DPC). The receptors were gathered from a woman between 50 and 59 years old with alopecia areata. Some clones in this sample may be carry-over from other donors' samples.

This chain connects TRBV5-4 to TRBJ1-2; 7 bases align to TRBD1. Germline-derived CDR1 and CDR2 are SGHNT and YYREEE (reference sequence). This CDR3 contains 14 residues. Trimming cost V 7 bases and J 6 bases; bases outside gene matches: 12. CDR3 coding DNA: TGTGCCAGCTCAACCAGGGGGTGGATCCATGGCTACACCTTC. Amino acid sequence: CASSTRGWIHGYTF.

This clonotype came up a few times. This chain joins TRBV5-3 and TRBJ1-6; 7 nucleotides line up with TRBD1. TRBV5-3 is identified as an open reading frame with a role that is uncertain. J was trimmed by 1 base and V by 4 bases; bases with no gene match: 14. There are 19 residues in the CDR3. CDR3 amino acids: CARSHDRGQASSYNSPLHF. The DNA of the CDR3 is TGTGCCAGAAGCCACGACCGAGGACAGGCTAGTTCCTATAATTCACCCCTCCACTTT.

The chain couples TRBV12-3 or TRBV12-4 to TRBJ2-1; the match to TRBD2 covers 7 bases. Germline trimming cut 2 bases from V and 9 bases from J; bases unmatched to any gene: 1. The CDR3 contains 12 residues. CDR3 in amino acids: CASSLSGGEQFF. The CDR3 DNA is TGTGCCAGCAGTTTATCGGGGGGTGAGCAGTTCTTC.

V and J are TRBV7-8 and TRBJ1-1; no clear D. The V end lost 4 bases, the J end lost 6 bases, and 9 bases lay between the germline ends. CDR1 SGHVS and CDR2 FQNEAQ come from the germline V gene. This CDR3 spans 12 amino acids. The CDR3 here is CASSSDYAEAFF. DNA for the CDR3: TGTGCCAGCAGCTCCGATTACGCTGAAGCTTTCTTT. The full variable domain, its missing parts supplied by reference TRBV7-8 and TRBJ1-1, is GAGVSQSPRYKVAKRGQDVALRCDPISGHVSLFWYQQALGQGPEFLTYFQNEAQLDKSGLPSDRFFAERPEGSVSTLKIQRTQQEDSAVYLCASSSDYAEAFFGQGTRLTVV.

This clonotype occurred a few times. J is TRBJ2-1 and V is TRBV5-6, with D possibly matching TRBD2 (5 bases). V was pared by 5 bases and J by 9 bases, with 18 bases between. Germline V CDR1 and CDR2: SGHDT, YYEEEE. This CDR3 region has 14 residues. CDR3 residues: CASSMAGPAGEQFF. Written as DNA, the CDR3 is TGTGCCAGCAGTATGGCGGGCCCCGCTGGTGAGCAGTTCTTC.

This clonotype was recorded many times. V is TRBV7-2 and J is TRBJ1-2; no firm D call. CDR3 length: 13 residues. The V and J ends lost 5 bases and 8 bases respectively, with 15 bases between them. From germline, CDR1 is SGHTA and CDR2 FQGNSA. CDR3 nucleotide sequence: TGTGCCAGCAGCCCACCGGCCCGAAACGGCTACACCTTC. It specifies CASSPPARNGYTF.

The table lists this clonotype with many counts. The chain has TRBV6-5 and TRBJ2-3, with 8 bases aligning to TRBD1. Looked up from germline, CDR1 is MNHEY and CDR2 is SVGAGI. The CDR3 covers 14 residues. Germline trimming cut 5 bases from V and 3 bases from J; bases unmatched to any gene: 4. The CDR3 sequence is CASSTGGRTDTQYF. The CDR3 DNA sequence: TGTGCCAGCAGTACAGGGGGGAGGACAGATACGCAGTATTTT.

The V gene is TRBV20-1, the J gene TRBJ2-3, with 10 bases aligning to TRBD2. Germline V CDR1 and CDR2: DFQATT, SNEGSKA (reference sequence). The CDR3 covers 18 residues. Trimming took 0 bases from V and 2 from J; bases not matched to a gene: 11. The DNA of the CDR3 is TGCAGTGCTAGAGATGAGAAAGGGACTAGCGTCGCCACAGATACGCAGTATTTT. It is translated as CSARDEKGTSVATDTQYF.

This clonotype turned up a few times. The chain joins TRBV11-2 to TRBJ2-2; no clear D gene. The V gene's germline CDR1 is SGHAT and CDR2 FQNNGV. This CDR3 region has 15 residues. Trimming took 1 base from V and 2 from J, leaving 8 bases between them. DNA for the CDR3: TGTGCCAGCAGCTTAGGGCTACTCAACACCGGGGAGCTGTTTTTT. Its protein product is CASSLGLLNTGELFF.

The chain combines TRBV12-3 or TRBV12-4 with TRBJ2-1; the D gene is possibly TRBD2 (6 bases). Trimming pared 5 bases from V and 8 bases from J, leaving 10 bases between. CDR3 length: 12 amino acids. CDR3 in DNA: TGTGCCAGCAGTCGGGACTGGGATGAGCAGTTCTTC. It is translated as CASSRDWDEQFF.

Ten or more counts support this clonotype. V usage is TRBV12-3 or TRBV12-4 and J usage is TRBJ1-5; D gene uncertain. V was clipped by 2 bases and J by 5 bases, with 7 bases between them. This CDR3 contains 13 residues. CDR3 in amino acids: CASSLTRDQPQHF. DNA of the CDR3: TGTGCCAGCAGTTTAACCAGAGATCAGCCCCAGCATTTT.

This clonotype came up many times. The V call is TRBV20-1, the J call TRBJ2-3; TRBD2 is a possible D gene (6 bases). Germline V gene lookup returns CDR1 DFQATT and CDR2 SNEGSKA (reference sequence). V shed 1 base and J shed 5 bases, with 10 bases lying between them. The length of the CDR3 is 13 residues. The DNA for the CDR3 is TGCAGTGCTAGAGTTAGCGGCAGAGATACGCAGTATTTT. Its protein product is CSARVSGRDTQYF.

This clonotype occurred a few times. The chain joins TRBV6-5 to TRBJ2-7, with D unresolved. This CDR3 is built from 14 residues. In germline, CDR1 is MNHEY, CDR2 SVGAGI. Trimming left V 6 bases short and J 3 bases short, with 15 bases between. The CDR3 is CASRIQTDHYEQYF. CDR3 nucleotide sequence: TGTGCCAGCAGGATCCAGACCGACCACTACGAGCAGTACTTC.

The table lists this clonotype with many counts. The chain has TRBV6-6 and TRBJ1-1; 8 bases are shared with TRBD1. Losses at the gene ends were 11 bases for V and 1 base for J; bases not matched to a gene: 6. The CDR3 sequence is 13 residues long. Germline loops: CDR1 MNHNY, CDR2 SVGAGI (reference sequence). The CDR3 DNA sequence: TGTGCCCTACGACAGGGGCCGAACACTGAAGCTTTCTTT. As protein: CALRQGPNTEAFF.